This is a list of T cell receptor beta chains from one sample in a study of blood T cells in healthy people across ages. MiXCR was run by TCRdb on the 5' RACE reads, yielding one entry per CDR3 protein. Seen here are some 920,000 distinct CDR3 sequences, just over 50% observed once, and the top ten hold about 21%. The sequenced material came from blood. These receptor sequences come from a woman aged 55-75 years in good health. Each CDR3 is given with its conserved first and last residue. A D gene is named only where the DNA matches it firmly.

CASTPLGPNNEQFF,TRBJ2-1,TRBV25-1,-
CASSSGTSGSTDEQFF,TRBJ2-1,TRBV7-9,TRBD2
CASSLAVAAGEQYF,TRBJ2-7,TRBV5-1,-
CASSSHRGTGNTGELFF,TRBJ2-2,TRBV7-2,TRBD1
CSVWDRGTSGRYEETQYF,TRBJ2-5,TRBV29-1,TRBD2
CSLLLGIGGEQYF,TRBJ2-7,TRBV29-1,-
CASSHDRGSSGANVLTF,TRBJ2-6,TRBV5-5,TRBD1
CASSFVSQPISYEQYF,TRBJ2-7,TRBV12-1,-
CASSLAGGLGYNEQFF,TRBJ2-1,TRBV5-1,-
CASSLFSTSGTLEQYF,TRBJ2-7,TRBV7-2,TRBD2
CASSQEYRANGELFF,TRBJ2-2,TRBV4-2,-
CASSLGGHSGGNIQYF,TRBJ2-4,TRBV7-6,-
CASSSLGVGSNEQFF,TRBJ2-1,TRBV7-8,-
CASKVRDSNQPQHF,TRBJ1-5,TRBV19,-
CASSVERYSYEQYF,TRBJ2-7,TRBV9,-
CASSPRTEKVKTQYF,TRBJ2-5,TRBV6-6,-
CASSSLGTVNTGELFF,TRBJ2-2,TRBV12-3/TRBV12-4,-
CSGGQSTGNEQYF,TRBJ2-5,TRBV29-1,TRBD1
CAIGKGTSRQGNSNEQYF,TRBJ2-7,TRBV10-3,TRBD1
CASIRLTGGASNEQFF,TRBJ2-1,TRBV27,-
CASSSQGGSGANVLTF,TRBJ2-6,TRBV6-2/TRBV6-3,-
CASSLVFSARGSYNEQFF,TRBJ2-1,TRBV11-2,-
CASSTLASSEFF,TRBJ2-1,TRBV7-8,-
CASSQGASKFIVETQYF,-,TRBV3-1,-
CASSSIQRLNSYEQYF,TRBJ2-7,TRBV6-2/TRBV6-3,-
CSAALGASGHTDTQYF,TRBJ2-3,TRBV20-1,TRBD2
CSAQRARGPLEQYF,TRBJ2-7,TRBV20-1,TRBD1
CASSYSKFQGTAYGYTF,TRBJ1-2,TRBV6-5,-
CAWRYNEQFF,TRBJ2-1,TRBV30,-
CSYSGNQETQYF,TRBJ2-5,TRBV29-1,-
CASSLRTGIQETQYF,TRBJ2-5,TRBV5-6,-
CSVGGGEVLAAHTDTQYF,TRBJ2-3,TRBV29-1,-
CSTRLAGGTEQFF,TRBJ2-1,TRBV29-1,TRBD2
CASSYLPNPGTGGYGYTF,TRBJ1-2,TRBV12-3/TRBV12-4,TRBD1
CASSPRQGPSYGQYF,TRBJ2-7,TRBV7-9,TRBD1
CASSLLANRVQPQHF,TRBJ1-5,TRBV7-8,-
CASSARKGLAGGDTQYF,TRBJ2-3,TRBV5-8,TRBD2
CATSRDSRTSGRTYNEQYF,-,TRBV15,TRBD2
CASSDPLDEQYF,TRBJ2-7,TRBV7-9,-
CASGRGREQYF,TRBJ2-7,TRBV6-5,-
CASSLGGREEKLFF,TRBJ1-4,TRBV28,-
CASSQETGGIADTQYF,TRBJ2-3,TRBV14,TRBD1
CASSFPGGAILGTQTQYF,-,TRBV7-9,TRBD2
CASSPGGQFSYNEQFF,TRBJ2-1,TRBV4-1,TRBD2
CASSVNRVDSPLHF,TRBJ1-6,TRBV18,-
CASSLESGSAAYNEQFF,TRBJ2-1,TRBV7-7,-
CASSLNSGSQETQYF,-,TRBV7-7,TRBD2
CSARTSGRSNEQFF,TRBJ2-1,TRBV20-1,TRBD2
CASRRGSGTYEQYF,TRBJ2-7,TRBV12-3/TRBV12-4,-